The 23 T cell receptor beta chains below all came from one sample that was sequenced in a study of vaccination and CD4 T cells after COVID-19. These receptors' antigens are unknown. The assay that was used to sequence DNA from cultured CD4+ T cells was the Oncomine TCR Beta short-read assay. MiXCR, applied by TCRdb to the PCR reads, yields one record per CDR3 protein. This sample has some 25,000 distinct CDR3 sequences, with 28% found just once. The time point was: late sampling 161 to 241 days after vaccination in a few convalescent patients. Noted treatment: approximately 9-day PBMC culture with coronavirus spike peptide pools or control peptides (ViraFEST assay). Material: CD4+ T cells from blood, cultured in vitro, obtained about 7 months after SARS-CoV-2 vaccination. Every receptor here comes from a human donor who had recovered from COVID-19.

The V call is TRBV11-1, the J call TRBJ2-1; D perhaps matches TRBD1 (5 bases). The CDR3 extends over 15 amino acids. Trimming stripped 3 bases from V and 6 bases from J, with 15 bases between. Germline CDR1 and CDR2: SGHAT and FQDESV (reference sequence). The CDR3 is CASSFPVRDGNEQFF. In DNA form, the CDR3 reads TGTGCCAGCAGCTTCCCGGTCAGGGATGGCAATGAGCAGTTCTTC.

This clonotype has more than one count but fewer than ten. The gene calls are TRBV28 and TRBJ2-7; D is perhaps TRBD2 (6 bases). Trimming left V 5 bases short and J 4 bases short, with 15 bases between. CDR1 MDHEN and CDR2 SYDVKM come from the germline V gene. This CDR3 has 14 residues. The CDR3 sequence is CASSRTGTGYEQYF. The CDR3, as DNA: TGTGCCAGCAGTAGGACCGGGACTGGGTACGAGCAGTACTTC.

This clonotype turned up a few times. The chain couples TRBV10-3 to TRBJ1-5; D is possibly TRBD1 (5 bases). The germline V gene encodes CDR1 ENHRY and CDR2 SYGVKD. The V end was cut by 0 bases, the J end by 11 bases, with 17 bases between. The CDR3 runs 15 residues. The CDR3 coding sequence is TGTGCCATCAGTGAGTCCGCGGGGCGGGGGACGACCCAGCATTTT. Translating gives CAISESAGRGTTQHF.

The chain links TRBV18 to TRBJ2-7, with no clear D. The V gene's germline CDR1 is KGHSH and CDR2 LQKENI. The CDR3 covers 12 residues. With 3 bases removed from V and 2 bases from J, the gap between germline ends came to 5 bases. The CDR3 reads CASSPHTYEQYF. The CDR3 nucleotides read TGTGCCAGCTCACCCCACACCTACGAGCAGTACTTC.

The count of this clonotype is one. The CDR3 carries no conserved terminal phenylalanine or tryptophan, so it likely arises from a read error. V is TRBV6-2 or TRBV6-3 and J is TRBJ2-5, with a tentative D call TRBD1 (5 bases). The CDR3 totals 11 residues. CDR1 is MNHEY, CDR2 SVGEGT, per germline. Trimming left V 2 bases short and J 9 bases short, with 7 bases between. The CDR3 protein is CASSYGAPQYL. The CDR3 DNA reads as TGTGCCAGCAGTTACGGGGCACCCCAGTACCTC.

The V call is TRBV7-9, the J call TRBJ2-3; D is uncertain. The ends were cut back, 1 base at V and 6 bases at J, with 20 bases in the middle. Germline lookup yields CDR1 SEHNR and CDR2 FQNEAQ (reference sequence). CDR3 size: 17 residues. CDR3 amino acids: CASSLGILAVLGDTQYF. CDR3 DNA sequence: TGTGCCAGCAGCTTAGGTATTTTGGCGGTTCTCGGGGATACGCAGTATTTT.

The chain recombines TRBV4-2 with TRBJ2-1; TRBD2 matches 10 bases. The length of the CDR3 is 15 residues. The ends lost 2 bases at V and 6 bases at J; junction bases unmatched: 4. Looked up from germline, CDR1 is LGHNA and CDR2 is YNFKEQ. The CDR3 coding sequence is TGTGCCAGCAGCCAACTAGCGGGAGACTCCAATGAGCAGTTCTTC. This codes for CASSQLAGDSNEQFF.

The J gene is TRBJ1-6, the V gene TRBV5-4; 9 nucleotides agree with TRBD1. V was clipped by 0 bases and J by 5 bases; unmatched bases: 3. Germline V lookup: CDR1 SGHNT, CDR2 YYREEE (reference sequence). The CDR3 length is 16 residues. Here the CDR3 reads CASSLGGTGHNSPLHF. The CDR3 nucleotides are TGTGCCAGCAGCTTGGGCGGGACAGGGCATAATTCACCCCTCCACTTT.

Comment on this clonotype: One end of the junction does not line up with germline, which may come from a read error. This chain connects TRBV20-1 to TRBJ2-7; D ambiguous. CDR3 length: 13 amino acids. Germline assignment: CDR1 DFQATT and CDR2 SNEGSKA (reference sequence). For the CDR3, the DNA is TGCAGTGCTGGAGAAATCTCTAACTACGAGCAGTACTTC. Translating it yields CSAGEISNYEQYF.

The chain couples TRBV20-1 to TRBJ2-3; D gene ambiguous. The CDR3 runs to 18 residues. V gave up 5 bases and J gave up 0 bases, with 24 bases separating them. CDR1 DFQATT and CDR2 SNEGSKA come from the germline V gene (reference sequence). CDR3 protein: CSAAPLTGEQTSTDTQYF. The CDR3 DNA is TGCAGTGCTGCCCCGCTTACTGGCGAGCAAACTAGCACAGATACGCAGTATTTT.

This clonotype was found a few times. The CDR3 DNA is TGTGCCAGCAGCTCGGACAGGGGCACTGAAGCTTTCTTT. Its translation is CASSSDRGTEAFF. The chain carries TRBV7-3 and TRBJ1-1; the match to TRBD1 covers 9 bases. In germline, CDR1 is SGHTA, CDR2 FQGTGA. With V trimmed by 4 bases and J by 4 bases, 1 base remained unmatched. The CDR3 runs 13 residues.

This clonotype was counted at least ten times. This sequence joins TRBV20-1 and TRBJ1-6; possible D gene TRBD1, 5 bases. V was pared by 1 base and J by 9 bases, with 16 bases between. The CDR3 totals 15 residues. The germline V gene encodes CDR1 DFQATT and CDR2 SNEGSKA (reference sequence). CDR3 region: CSARAPGREGSPLHF. CDR3 nucleotide sequence: TGCAGTGCTAGAGCTCCAGGGAGGGAGGGTTCACCCCTCCACTTT.

The rearrangement links TRBV6-5 to TRBJ2-2, with 7 bases lining up with TRBD1. The CDR3 has 16 residues. The ends lost 2 bases at V and 2 bases at J; junction bases unmatched: 5. Germline values: CDR1 MNHEY, CDR2 SVGAGI. CDR3 protein: CASSYRTGHNTGELFF. CDR3 bases: TGTGCCAGCAGTTACAGGACAGGTCACAACACCGGGGAGCTGTTTTTT.

The rearrangement uses TRBV7-3 and TRBJ2-7; D unclear. V was pared by 0 bases and J by 3 bases, with 12 bases between. Germline CDR1 is SGHTA and CDR2 is FQGTGA. CDR3 length equals 15 residues. CDR3 loop: CASSLTSSSYYEQYF. In DNA form, the CDR3 reads TGTGCCAGCAGCTTAACCTCCTCAAGCTACTACGAGCAGTACTTC.

This clonotype is judged medium-sized. The chain uses TRBV7-8 and TRBJ2-3, with TRBD2 identical over 7 bases. Trimming at V came to 2 bases and at J to 2 bases, leaving 4 bases not matched to a gene. The CDR3 covers 15 residues. Germline values: CDR1 SGHVS, CDR2 FQNEAQ. The DNA of the CDR3 is TGTGCCAGCAGCTTACGAAGCGGGAACACAGATACGCAGTATTTT. Translation: CASSLRSGNTDTQYF.

The chain joins TRBV20-1 to TRBJ2-3; TRBD1 or TRBD2 may be the D gene (6 bases each). Trimming took off 0 bases at V and 0 bases at J, with 13 bases between the two ends. Germline V gives CDR1 DFQATT, CDR2 SNEGSKA (reference sequence). The CDR3 is 16 amino acids. The CDR3: CSAREPGAQSTDTQYF. The DNA for the CDR3 is TGCAGTGCTAGAGAACCGGGGGCGCAGAGCACAGATACGCAGTATTTT.

The V and J genes are TRBV7-9 and TRBJ2-7; D not certain. The CDR3 spans 14 residues. V shed 2 bases and J shed 2 bases, with 10 bases lying between them. The germline V gene has CDR1 SEHNR and CDR2 FQNEAQ (reference sequence). CDR3 region: CASSLMVSAYEQYF. DNA for the CDR3: TGTGCCAGCAGCTTAATGGTTTCGGCCTACGAGCAGTACTTC.

The sample holds a few counts of this clonotype. The rearrangement joins TRBV19 to TRBJ1-5; perhaps TRBD1 as D (6 bases). The V gene's germline CDR1 is LNHDA and CDR2 SQIVND (reference sequence). The CDR3 consists of 14 residues. V was cut by 4 bases and J by 6 bases, with 13 bases left in between. CDR3 region: CASSTKQGGQPQHF. CDR3 DNA sequence: TGTGCCAGTAGTACCAAACAGGGTGGTCAGCCCCAGCATTTT.

As DNA, the CDR3 is TGCAGCGTAGCGACAGGGGGCCTGTATGGCTACACCTTC. Amino acids: CSVATGGLYGYTF. The V and J genes are TRBV29-1 and TRBJ1-2; 10 positions match TRBD1. In germline, CDR1 is SQVTM, CDR2 ANQGSEA. There are 13 residues in the CDR3. With 6 bases clipped from V and 5 bases from J, the junction kept 6 bases outside the gene matches.

The chain has TRBV27 and TRBJ1-6; 7 nucleotides agree with TRBD1. The CDR3 runs to 15 residues. After removal of 7 bases from V and 10 bases from J, the junction contained 13 bases not matched to a gene. Germline V gene sequence: CDR1 MNHEY, CDR2 SMNVEV (reference sequence). The CDR3 reads CASKRETGSRSPLHF. In DNA, the CDR3 is TGTGCCAGCAAACGGGAGACAGGGTCGCGGTCACCCCTCCACTTT.

Only a few counts were recorded for this clonotype. V usage is TRBV28 and J usage is TRBJ2-7; 7 positions match TRBD1. This CDR3 is 12 amino acids long. V gave up 7 bases and J gave up 4 bases; unmatched junction bases: 4. The germline V gene encodes CDR1 MDHEN and CDR2 SYDVKM. CDR3: CASMTGRYEQYF. The CDR3 DNA reads as TGTGCCAGCATGACAGGGCGGTACGAGCAGTACTTC.

This clonotype appeared a few times. V and J are TRBV19 and TRBJ2-7; D is possibly TRBD1 (6 bases). Per germline, CDR1 LNHDA and CDR2 SQIVND (reference sequence). This CDR3 region has 15 residues. V gave up 5 bases and J gave up 0 bases, with 14 bases separating them. The CDR3 sequence is CASSDRRRSSYEQYF. Here the CDR3 DNA reads TGTGCCAGTAGTGACAGGCGTAGAAGCTCCTACGAGCAGTACTTC.

The chain employs TRBV6-2 or TRBV6-3 and TRBJ1-6, with a tentative D call TRBD1 (6 bases). This CDR3 has 13 residues. V was pared by 2 bases and J by 8 bases, with 7 bases between. The germline gives CDR1 MNHEY, CDR2 SVGEGT. Here the CDR3 reads CASSYRTDSPLHF. CDR3 nucleotides: TGTGCCAGCAGTTACCGGACAGATTCACCCCTCCACTTT.